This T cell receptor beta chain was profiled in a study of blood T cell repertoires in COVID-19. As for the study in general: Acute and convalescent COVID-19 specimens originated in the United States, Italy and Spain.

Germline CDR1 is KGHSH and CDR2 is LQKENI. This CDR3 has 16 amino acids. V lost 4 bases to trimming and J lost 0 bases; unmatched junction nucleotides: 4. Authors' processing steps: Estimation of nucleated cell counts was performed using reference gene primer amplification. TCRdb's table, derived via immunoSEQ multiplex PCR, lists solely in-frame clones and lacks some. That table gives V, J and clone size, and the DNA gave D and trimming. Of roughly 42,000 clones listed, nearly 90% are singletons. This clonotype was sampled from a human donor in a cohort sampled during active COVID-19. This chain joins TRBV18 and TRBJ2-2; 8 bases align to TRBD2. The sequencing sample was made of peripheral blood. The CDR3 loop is CASSRWREANTGELFF. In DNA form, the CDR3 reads TGTGCCAGCTCACGATGGCGGGAGGCGAACACCGGGGAGCTGTTTTTT.